These T cell receptor beta chains were read from a single sample in a study of shared clonotypes between healthy human individuals. Sequencing was performed with immunoSEQ multiplex PCR; in TCRdb, only in-frame clones are kept and a portion is missing. The profile shows millions of clones, just under 95% of them singletons. Material for sequencing was naive CD8+ T cells sorted from blood. Receptor source: a man in his late teens or twenties in good health. Both conserved end residues are part of each CDR3. The D gene is left open where the match is weak. Size is omitted from some rows. Given values are once, few, many or a class for expanded clones.

TRBJ2-1,TRBV27,-,-,TGTGCCAGCAGTACACAGGGAGGTTCCTACAATGAGCAGTTCTTC,CASSTQGGSYNEQFF
TRBJ2-3,TRBV7-8,-,TRBD2,TGTGCCAGCAGCTTAGAGACTAGCTTCGCCGCAGATACGCAGTATTTT,CASSLETSFAADTQYF
TRBJ1-1,TRBV19,-,-,TGTGCCAGTAGTATCGAGGGGCAGGTGAACACTGAAGCTTTCTTT,CASSIEGQVNTEAFF
TRBJ2-1,TRBV9,-,-,TGTGCCAGCAGCTCGGACTACAATGAGCAGTTCTTC,CASSSDYNEQFF
TRBJ2-7,TRBV4-3,-,-,TGCGCCAGCAGCCAAGGAGGGCGTGAGCAGTACTTC,CASSQGGREQYF
TRBJ2-7,TRBV6-5,-,-,TGTGCCAGCAGTCGGACGGGGGTTGAAGAGCAGTACTTC,CASSRTGVEEQYF
TRBJ2-5,TRBV4-1,-,-,TGCGCCAGCAGCCAAGTGGGGGGCGAGACCCAGTACTTC,CASSQVGGETQYF
TRBJ2-3,TRBV2,-,-,TGTGCCAGCAGTGTAGCCGGGACGGGCACAGATACGCAGTATTTT,CASSVAGTGTDTQYF
TRBJ2-7,TRBV5-4,-,-,TGTGCCAGCGGATCCGGCTACGAGCAGTACTTC,CASGSGYEQYF
TRBJ2-7,TRBV9,-,-,TGTGCCAGCAGCGGTCCCGACTTAGGGATTAACGAGCAGTACTTC,CASSGPDLGINEQYF
TRBJ2-7,TRBV11-2,-,-,TGTGCCAGCAGCTTAGGGGAAAACTACGAGCAGTACTTC,CASSLGENYEQYF
TRBJ1-6,TRBV7-9,-,-,TGTGCCAGCAGCTTGGGAATTGGGTCAGAATCACCCCTCCACTTT,CASSLGIGSESPLHF
TRBJ2-6,TRBV15,-,-,TGTGCCACCAGCAGAGATTGGAGCTCTGGGGCCAACGTCCTGACTTTC,CATSRDWSSGANVLTF
TRBJ1-5,TRBV6-7,-,-,TGTGCCAGCACGACCTCAGGGACTTGGGGCAATCAGCCCCAGCATTTT,CASTTSGTWGNQPQHF
TRBJ2-2,TRBV6-4,-,TRBD1,TGTGCCAGCATGGAGACAGGGGGTAACACCGGGGAGCTGTTTTTT,CASMETGGNTGELFF
TRBJ2-3,TRBV9,-,TRBD2,TGTGCCAGCAGCGTAGGACTAGCGGGGGAGGCGGGGAATTTT,CASSVGLAGEAGNF
TRBJ2-1,TRBV28,-,TRBD2,TGTGCCAGCACCACGGGACTAGCGGGGGATGCTCATGAGCAGTTCTTC,CASTTGLAGDAHEQFF
TRBJ1-1,TRBV2,once,TRBD1,TGTGCCAGCAGTGTAACGGGACAGGGACTCACTGAAGCTTTCTTT,CASSVTGQGLTEAFF
TRBJ1-1,TRBV9,-,-,TGTGCCAGCAGCAAGGACGGCACTGAAGCTTTCTTT,CASSKDGTEAFF
TRBJ1-1,TRBV11-1,-,-,TGTGCCAGCAGCCCCCCCATGGGAGGCACTGAAGCTTTCTTT,CASSPPMGGTEAFF
TRBJ2-3,TRBV7-9,-,-,TGTGCCAGCATCCCGAGTGGGGGGGCAGCAGATACGCAGTATTTT,CASIPSGGAADTQYF
TRBJ2-1,TRBV10-3,-,-,TGTGCCATCAGTGAGCTTGAAGGGGAGCAGTTCTTC,CAISELEGEQFF